Listed here are 16 T cell receptor beta chains from one sample, sequenced in a study of blood T cell repertoires in COVID-19 (dated by TCRdb to the early 2020s). Receptor amplification or capture employed the immunoSEQ multiplex PCR assay. TCRdb limited this immuneACCESS table to in-frame rearrangements with V and J called. A share of clones is missing; checked studies link under half to unresolved V genes, and the rest is unexplained. The sample records about 160,000 clones, less than 85% of which are singletons. The ten top clones hold approximately 4% of the sample. Sequenced: PBMCs or T cells enriched from blood (not recorded which). The source of these receptors is a woman in her 50s who had recovered from COVID-19.

About this clone: This CDR3 is also generated by other DNA sequences in the sample. The chain is built from TRBV19 and TRBJ1-5; D unresolved. The CDR3 covers 15 residues. V shed 3 bases and J shed 1 base, with 10 bases lying between them. Per germline, CDR1 LNHDA and CDR2 SQIVND (reference sequence). The CDR3 nucleotides are TGTGCCAGTAGTATCGGCGGGTACAGCAATCAGCCCCAGCATTTT. This translates into CASSIGGYSNQPQHF. Looking up the rest from reference TRBV19 and TRBJ1-5 gives the full variable domain: DGGITQSPKYLFRKEGQNVTLSCEQNLNHDAMYWYRQDPGQGLRLIYYSQIVNDFQKGDIAEGYSVSREKKESFPLTVTSAQKNPTAFYLCASSIGGYSNQPQHFGDGTRLSIL.

The chain joins TRBV9 to TRBJ1-2; 7 bases are shared with TRBD1. Trimming cost V 4 bases and J 5 bases; bases outside gene matches: 14. The CDR3 covers 16 residues. Per the germline V gene, CDR1 is SGDLS and CDR2 is YYNGEE. CDR3 sequence: CASSPNPSRTGYGYTF. The CDR3 DNA reads TGTGCCAGCAGCCCGAACCCCTCCCGGACAGGTTATGGCTACACCTTC.

The chain is built from TRBV19 and TRBJ1-4, with TRBD1 identical over 10 bases. After removal of 9 bases from V and 2 bases from J, the junction contained 6 bases not matched to a gene. Germline V gene data show CDR1 as LNHDA and CDR2 as SQIVND (reference sequence). This CDR3 comprises 15 residues. CDR3 loop: CASRTGGTTNEKLFF. DNA of the CDR3: TGTGCCAGCCGGACAGGGGGGACCACTAATGAAAAACTGTTTTTT.

In nucleotides, the CDR3 is TGTGCCAGCAGTTTGGACAGCTACGAGCAGTACGTC. Translated, it gives CASSLDSYEQYV. This sequence joins TRBV2 and TRBJ2-7, with D possibly matching TRBD1 (6 bases). CDR1 SNHLY and CDR2 FYNNEI come from the germline V gene. Trimming shortened V by 5 bases and J by 3 bases, and 8 bases separated the two germline ends. The CDR3 is 12 residues long.

This chain uses TRBV7-2 with TRBJ1-4; D remains unclear. V was shortened by 4 bases and J by 2 bases, with 20 bases between the two germline ends. The CDR3 is made up of 18 amino acids. The germline V gene encodes CDR1 SGHTA and CDR2 FQGNSA. For the CDR3, the DNA is TGTGCCAGCAGCTCAAGCAGGTCGGCAGCCCTCACTAATGAAAAACTGTTTTTT. It translates to CASSSSRSAALTNEKLFF.

The V and J genes are TRBV27 and TRBJ1-2, with 9 bases aligning to TRBD1. Germline values: CDR1 MNHEY, CDR2 SMNVEV (reference sequence). The CDR3 loop spans 12 amino acids. The ends lost 6 bases at V and 5 bases at J; junction bases unmatched: 1. The CDR3 sequence: CASRTGGYGYTF. CDR3 bases: TGTGCCAGCAGGACAGGGGGGTATGGCTACACCTTC.

The rearrangement links TRBV30 to TRBJ1-6; TRBD1 might be the D (5 bases). Trimming took off 0 bases at V and 8 bases at J, with 11 bases between the two ends. Germline V lookup: CDR1 GTSNPN, CDR2 SVGIG (reference sequence). This CDR3 contains 14 residues. CDR3 amino acids: CAWSVTTGDSPLHF. For the CDR3, the DNA is TGTGCCTGGAGTGTAACTACGGGGGATTCACCCCTCCACTTT.

This clone was recorded once. The rearrangement uses TRBV29-1 and TRBJ1-3, with 9 bases matching TRBD1. Per the germline V gene, CDR1 is SQVTM and CDR2 is ANQGSEA. With 6 bases clipped from V and 0 bases from J, the junction kept 9 bases outside the gene matches. The CDR3 covers 16 residues. The CDR3 DNA follows: TGCAGCGTGAAATCCGGGACAGGGCTCTCTGGAAACACCATATATTTT. Encoded protein: CSVKSGTGLSGNTIYF.

CDR3 DNA: TGTGCCAGTAGTAGCGGGGGGGCCTCCTACAATGAGCAGTTCTTC. Translated, it gives CASSSGGASYNEQFF. The V and J genes are TRBV19 and TRBJ2-1, with 9 nucleotides matching TRBD2. Germline CDR1 and CDR2: LNHDA and SQIVND (reference sequence). After removal of 4 bases from V and 0 bases from J, the junction contained 1 base not matched to a gene. The CDR3 runs 15 residues.

V is TRBV7-9 and J is TRBJ1-4; tentatively, D is TRBD1 (6 bases). Trimming left V 1 base short and J 8 bases short, with 17 bases between. There are 16 residues in the CDR3. In germline, CDR1 is SEHNR, CDR2 FQNEAQ (reference sequence). The CDR3 DNA reads as TGTGCCAGCAGCTTAGGGACAGCCGGGCGACGGGAAAAACTGTTTTTT. As protein: CASSLGTAGRREKLFF.

This chain connects TRBV30 to TRBJ1-3; D is ambiguous. Germline V gives CDR1 GTSNPN, CDR2 SVGIG (reference sequence). The CDR3 has 13 amino acids. The V and J ends lost 3 bases and 4 bases respectively, with 10 bases between them. Here the CDR3 DNA reads TGTGCCTGGAGCACGCGGAACGGAAACACCATATATTTT. It translates to CAWSTRNGNTIYF.

The CDR3 spells CASSTSGGGLYEQYV. The CDR3 nucleotides read TGTGCCAGCAGCACGAGCGGGGGGGGGCTATACGAGCAGTACGTC. V usage is TRBV7-2 and J usage is TRBJ2-7; 10 bases agree with TRBD2. CDR3 length: 15 amino acids. Germline lookup yields CDR1 SGHTA and CDR2 FQGNSA. The V segment lost 5 bases and the J segment 4 bases; nucleotides outside the gene matches: 8.

This clone was counted a single time. The CDR3, as DNA: TGTGCCAGCAGCTTAACTAGCGATACGCAGTATTTT. Its translation: CASSLTSDTQYF. This chain joins TRBV7-3 and TRBJ2-3, with no clear D. Trimming removed 0 bases at V and 6 bases at J, with 4 bases between. This CDR3 has 12 amino acids. Per the germline V gene, CDR1 is SGHTA and CDR2 is FQGTGA.

The chain links TRBV19 to TRBJ2-5; 8 bases agree with TRBD1. The CDR3 has 15 amino acids. Germline assignment: CDR1 LNHDA and CDR2 SQIVND (reference sequence). Trimming took 3 bases from V and 5 from J; bases not matched to a gene: 8. The DNA for the CDR3 is TGTGCCAGTAGTATTCGGACAGGGTATTACGAGACCCAGTACTTC. It codes for CASSIRTGYYETQYF. Combining the CDR3 with reference TRBV19 and TRBJ2-5 gives the whole variable domain DGGITQSPKYLFRKEGQNVTLSCEQNLNHDAMYWYRQDPGQGLRLIYYSQIVNDFQKGDIAEGYSVSREKKESFPLTVTSAQKNPTAFYLCASSIRTGYYETQYFGPGTRLLVL.

This clone has a handful of counts. As DNA, the CDR3 is TGCGCCAGCAGCTTTAACAGGGACCCTGGGGGCACTGAAGCTTTCTTT. This codes for CASSFNRDPGGTEAFF. This chain links TRBV5-1 with TRBJ1-1; D perhaps matches TRBD1 (6 bases). The CDR3 is 16 residues long. Germline loops: CDR1 SGHRS, CDR2 YFSETQ. V shed 2 bases and J shed 4 bases, with 18 bases lying between them.

This clone was seen only once. J is TRBJ1-1 and V is TRBV5-4; 7 bases align to TRBD1. CDR3 length equals 15 residues. Looked up from germline, CDR1 is SGHNT and CDR2 is YYREEE (reference sequence). V shed 2 bases, J shed 3 bases, and the junction held 7 bases outside the gene matches. In nucleotides, the CDR3 is TGTGCCAGCAGCTTAGCGGACAGGCGGCACACTGAAGCTTTCTTT. Residues: CASSLADRRHTEAFF.